This TCR beta chain was profiled in a study of blood T cell repertoires in COVID-19. At the level of the study: Specimens from acute and convalescent COVID-19 originated in the United States, Italy and Spain. From T cells, B-cell-depleted T cells, or PBMCs came the material, which was cDNA or gDNA.

In the original analysis: Nucleated cell number was recorded as an estimate derived from reference gene primer amplification. Profiled with immunoSEQ multiplex PCR; TCRdb holds only in-frame clones, not every one. V, J and clone size are those of that table, while D and trimming were read from the DNA. Of 35,000 to 50,000 clones listed, about 85% are singletons. Trimming stripped 4 bases from V and 0 bases from J, with 5 bases between. The CDR3 has 12 amino acids. Germline V gene data show CDR1 as SGHDT and CDR2 as YYEEEE. The chain is built from TRBV5-6 and TRBJ2-7; D ambiguous. The source of this sequence is a human donor in a cohort sampled during active COVID-19. The sequencing input was peripheral blood. CDR3 residues: CASSGSSYEQYF. CDR3 nucleotide sequence: TGTGCCAGCAGCGGCAGCTCCTACGAGCAGTACTTC.